The 16 T cell receptor beta chains below were found in one sample sequenced in a study of T cell responses to AZD1222 COVID-19 vaccine. The method was immunoSEQ multiplex PCR; TCRdb's version includes in-frame clones alone and lacks a portion of them. The sample includes 100,000 to 150,000 clones, roughly 84% seen only once; the top ten take roughly 12%. The sequences come from peripheral blood, collected on day 0 of AZD1222 vaccination. These receptors came from an adult in good health.

This chain uses TRBV7-8 with TRBJ2-7, with TRBD1 identical over 7 bases. CDR1 and CDR2 (germline): SGHVS, FQNEAQ. The CDR3 totals 14 residues. V lost 5 bases, J lost 6 bases, and 10 bases stayed unmatched. The CDR3 region is CASSPGTVYGEQYF. The CDR3 DNA reads as TGTGCCAGCAGCCCCGGGACAGTGTACGGCGAGCAGTACTTC.

This chain links TRBV18 with TRBJ2-1; possibly TRBD2 for D (5 bases). Germline values: CDR1 KGHSH, CDR2 LQKENI. The CDR3 covers 13 residues. V lost 3 bases to trimming and J lost 3 bases, with 6 bases between them. The CDR3 DNA sequence: TGTGCCAGCTCACCCCGGGACTACAATGAGCAGTTCTTC. It specifies CASSPRDYNEQFF.

The CDR3 region has the DNA TGTGCCAGCAGCTTGGGCGCCAGGGAAAAACTGTTTTTT. It translates to CASSLGAREKLFF. The chain links TRBV5-5 to TRBJ1-4; no reliable D call. The CDR3 totals 13 residues. Trimming pared 0 bases from V and 8 bases from J, leaving 8 bases between. The germline V gene has CDR1 SGHKS and CDR2 YYEKEE (reference sequence).

The J gene is TRBJ1-2, the V gene TRBV11-2; D remains unclear. The CDR3 covers 12 residues. Deletions cut 5 bases from V and 4 bases from J, with 8 bases between. Germline V gives CDR1 SGHAT, CDR2 FQNNGV. The CDR3 nucleotides are TGTGCCAGCAGCCCCGCTGGCTATGGCTACACCTTC. Protein product: CASSPAGYGYTF.

The chain couples TRBV27 to TRBJ2-1; weak D call: TRBD1 (5 bases). CDR1 and CDR2 (germline): MNHEY, SMNVEV (reference sequence). Trimming removed 0 bases at V and 6 bases at J, with 6 bases between. The CDR3 is made up of 13 amino acids. CDR3 sequence reads: CASSLSGVNEQFF. For the CDR3, the DNA is TGTGCCAGCAGTTTATCAGGGGTCAATGAGCAGTTCTTC.

V usage is TRBV7-3 and J usage is TRBJ1-2; tentative D call: TRBD1 (5 bases). The ends were cut back, 2 bases at V and 7 bases at J, with 14 bases in the middle. The CDR3 length is 14 residues. Germline V gives CDR1 SGHTA, CDR2 FQGTGA. CDR3 DNA sequence: TGTGCCAGCAGCTTAGCCCCGCAGGGTGGTGGCTACACCTTC. This gives the protein CASSLAPQGGGYTF. Supplemented by reference TRBV7-3 and TRBJ1-2, the full variable domain reads GAGVSQTPSNKVTEKGKYVELRCDPISGHTALYWYRQSLGQGPEFLIYFQGTGAADDSGLPNDRFFAVRPEGSVSTLKIQRTERGDSAVYLCASSLAPQGGGYTFGSGTRLTVV.

This clone was observed a few times. The V and J genes are TRBV19 and TRBJ1-5, with a possible D match to TRBD1 (5 bases). Trimming stripped 4 bases from V and 3 bases from J, with 7 bases between. Germline values: CDR1 LNHDA, CDR2 SQIVND (reference sequence). This CDR3 has 13 amino acids. CDR3 sequence (DNA): TGTGCCAGTAGTACAGGGTTCAATCAGCCCCAGCATTTT. Its translation: CASSTGFNQPQHF.

The chain employs TRBV2 and TRBJ1-1, with 8 bases aligning to TRBD1. From germline, CDR1 is SNHLY and CDR2 FYNNEI. After removal of 6 bases from V and 2 bases from J, the junction contained 14 bases not matched to a gene. There are 17 residues in the CDR3. The CDR3 is CASRTDRAKGINTEAFF. CDR3 nucleotide sequence: TGTGCCAGCAGAACGGACAGGGCAAAGGGAATCAACACTGAAGCTTTCTTT.

This clone was picked up a small number of times. This chain connects TRBV6-5 to TRBJ1-2; D unclear. This CDR3 region has 13 residues. Germline-derived CDR1 and CDR2 are MNHEY and SVGAGI. The V gene lost 8 bases and the J gene lost 4 bases, with 14 bases spanning the gap. CDR3 loop: CASGPGVGYGYTF. For the CDR3, the DNA is TGTGCCAGCGGCCCCGGGGTGGGCTATGGCTACACCTTC.

This CDR3 reads CASSLHETGYLFF. DNA for the CDR3: TGTGCCAGCAGCCTGCATGAGACAGGGTACCTGTTTTTT. This sequence joins TRBV5-6 and TRBJ1-4, with 7 bases lining up with TRBD1. Unmatched junction bases numbered 11, after V lost 4 bases and J lost 14 bases. The length of the CDR3 is 13 residues. Germline V gene lookup returns CDR1 SGHDT and CDR2 YYEEEE. The variable domain in full, with the rest retrieved from reference TRBV5-6 and TRBJ1-4, is DAGVTQSPTHLIKTRGQQVTLRCSPKSGHDTVSWYQQALGQGPQFIFQYYEEEERQRGNFPDRFSGHQFPNYSSELNVNALLLGDSALYLCASSLHETGYLFFGSGTQLSVL.

The genes are TRBV7-2 and TRBJ1-6, with D possibly TRBD1 on 6 matching bases. V was pared by 6 bases and J by 10 bases, with 16 bases between. Germline V gene data show CDR1 as SGHTA and CDR2 as FQGNSA. This CDR3 contains 14 residues. CDR3 sequence (DNA): TGTGCCAGCAGTACAGGGTTTCTAAGGTCACCCCTCCACTTT. It encodes CASSTGFLRSPLHF.

The chain combines TRBV28 with TRBJ2-7; possible D gene TRBD1, 5 bases. This CDR3 spans 13 amino acids. Trimming removed 4 bases at V and 3 bases at J, with 10 bases between. Germline loops: CDR1 MDHEN, CDR2 SYDVKM. The CDR3 bases are TGTGCCAGCAGTTCCGTACAGGACTACGAGCAGTACTTC. Its translation is CASSSVQDYEQYF.

J is TRBJ2-7 and V is TRBV13; 7 bases fit TRBD1. The germline gives CDR1 PRHDT, CDR2 FYEKMQ (reference sequence). Germline trimming cut 5 bases from V and 4 bases from J; bases unmatched to any gene: 5. This CDR3 is 13 amino acids long. The DNA of the CDR3 is TGTGCCAGCAGCCAGGGACAGAGATACGAGCAGTACTTC. Translating it yields CASSQGQRYEQYF. The full variable domain, in which reference TRBV13 and TRBJ2-7 provide the parts outside the CDR3, is AAGVIQSPRHLIKEKRETATLKCYPIPRHDTVYWYQQGPGQDPQFLISFYEKMQSDKGSIPDRFSAQQFSDYHSELNMSSLELGDSALYFCASSQGQRYEQYFGPGTRLTVT.

The chain recombines TRBV19 with TRBJ1-4; 7 bases are shared with TRBD1. The CDR3 is 14 amino acids. Trimming cost V 7 bases and J 8 bases; bases outside gene matches: 10. Germline V CDR1 and CDR2: LNHDA, SQIVND (reference sequence). In nucleotides, the CDR3 is TGTGCCAGTACCACGACAGGGTTCGAGGAAAAACTGTTTTTT. Its translation: CASTTTGFEEKLFF.

This clone was counted once. The chain couples TRBV5-1 to TRBJ1-2; tentatively, D is TRBD1 (5 bases). Between the trimmed V and J ends, which lost 4 bases and 3 bases, there was a span of 7 bases. CDR1 is SGHRS and CDR2 is YFSETQ in the germline V gene. The CDR3 is made up of 12 amino acids. The DNA of the CDR3 is TGCGCCAGCAGCCCCAGGGACTATGGCTACACCTTC. As protein: CASSPRDYGYTF.

J is TRBJ2-7 and V is TRBV7-2; TRBD1 matches 8 bases. Unmatched junction bases numbered 10, after V lost 5 bases and J lost 4 bases. In germline, CDR1 is SGHTA, CDR2 FQGNSA. CDR3 size: 15 residues. The CDR3 sequence is CASSLSGTGGYEQYF. Here the CDR3 DNA reads TGTGCCAGCAGCCTATCCGGGACAGGAGGATACGAGCAGTACTTC.